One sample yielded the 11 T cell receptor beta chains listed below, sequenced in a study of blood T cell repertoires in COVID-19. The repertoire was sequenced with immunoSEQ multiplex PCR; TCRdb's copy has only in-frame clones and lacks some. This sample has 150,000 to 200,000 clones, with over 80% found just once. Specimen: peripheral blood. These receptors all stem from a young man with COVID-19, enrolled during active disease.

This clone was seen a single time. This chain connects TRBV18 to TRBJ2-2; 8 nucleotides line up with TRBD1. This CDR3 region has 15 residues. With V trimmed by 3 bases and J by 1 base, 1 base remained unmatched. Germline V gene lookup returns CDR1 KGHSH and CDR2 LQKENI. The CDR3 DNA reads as TGTGCCAGCTCACCCGGGACAGGGAACACCGGGGAGCTGTTTTTT. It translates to CASSPGTGNTGELFF.

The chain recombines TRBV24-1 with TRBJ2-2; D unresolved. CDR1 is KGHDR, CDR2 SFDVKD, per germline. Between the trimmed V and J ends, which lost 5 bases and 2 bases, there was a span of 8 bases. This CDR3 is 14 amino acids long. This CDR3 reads CATSGHLNTGELFF. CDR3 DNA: TGTGCCACCAGTGGACACTTAAACACCGGGGAGCTGTTTTTT.

DNA for the CDR3: TGTGCCAGCAGCTTAGCGGGCCCTAGCGGGGGCACAGATACGCAGTATTTT. Translation: CASSLAGPSGGTDTQYF. V is TRBV7-2 and J is TRBJ2-3; TRBD2 matches 9 bases. Germline-derived CDR1 and CDR2 are SGHTA and FQGNSA. The CDR3 loop spans 17 amino acids. V trimming: 0 bases; J trimming: 1 base; junction bases outside the gene matches: 5.

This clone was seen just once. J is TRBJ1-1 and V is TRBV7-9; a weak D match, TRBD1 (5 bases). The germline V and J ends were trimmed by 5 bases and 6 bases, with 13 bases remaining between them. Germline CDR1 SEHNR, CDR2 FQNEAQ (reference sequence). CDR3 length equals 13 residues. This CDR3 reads CASSQRPTAEAFF. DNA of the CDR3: TGTGCCAGCAGCCAAAGACCGACAGCTGAAGCTTTCTTT.

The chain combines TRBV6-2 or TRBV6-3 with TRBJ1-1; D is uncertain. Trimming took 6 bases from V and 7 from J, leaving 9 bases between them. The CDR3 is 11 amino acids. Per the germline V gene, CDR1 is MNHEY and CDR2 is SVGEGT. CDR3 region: CASSQNREAFF. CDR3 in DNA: TGTGCCAGCAGCCAAAATCGTGAAGCTTTCTTT.

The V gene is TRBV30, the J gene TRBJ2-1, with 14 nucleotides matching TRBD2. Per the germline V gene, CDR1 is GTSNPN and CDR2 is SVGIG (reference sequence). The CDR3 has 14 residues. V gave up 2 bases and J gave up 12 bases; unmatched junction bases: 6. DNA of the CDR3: TGTGCCTGGAGTCCGGGACTAGCGGGAGTGGGGCAGTTCTTC. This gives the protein CAWSPGLAGVGQFF.

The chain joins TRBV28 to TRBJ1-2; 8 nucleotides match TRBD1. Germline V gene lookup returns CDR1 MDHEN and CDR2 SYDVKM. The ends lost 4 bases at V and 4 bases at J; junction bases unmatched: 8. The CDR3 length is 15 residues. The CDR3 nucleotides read TGTGCCAGCAGTTCTCCCAGGGGGCTCGGCTATGGCTACACCTTC. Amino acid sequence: CASSSPRGLGYGYTF.

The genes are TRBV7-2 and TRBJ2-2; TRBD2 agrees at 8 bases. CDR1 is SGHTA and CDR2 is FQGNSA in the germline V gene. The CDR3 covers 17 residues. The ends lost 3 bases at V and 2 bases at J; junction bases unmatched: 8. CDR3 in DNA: TGTGCCAGCAGCTTTCCTCAACGGGGGGGAAACACCGGGGAGCTGTTTTTT. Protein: CASSFPQRGGNTGELFF.

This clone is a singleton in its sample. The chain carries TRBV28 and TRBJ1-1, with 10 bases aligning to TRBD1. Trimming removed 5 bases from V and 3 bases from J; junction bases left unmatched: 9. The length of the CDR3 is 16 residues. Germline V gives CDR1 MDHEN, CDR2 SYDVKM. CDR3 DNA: TGTGCCAGCAGTATATCGACAGGGGGCCGTGACACTGAAGCTTTCTTT. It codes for CASSISTGGRDTEAFF.

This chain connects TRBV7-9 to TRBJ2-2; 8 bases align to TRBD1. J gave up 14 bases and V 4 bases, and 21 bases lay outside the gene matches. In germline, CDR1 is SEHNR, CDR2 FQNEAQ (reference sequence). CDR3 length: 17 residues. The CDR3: CASSSPGTGYTGGGLFF. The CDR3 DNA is TGTGCCAGCAGCTCCCCCGGGACAGGCTATACCGGGGGCGGCCTGTTTTTT.

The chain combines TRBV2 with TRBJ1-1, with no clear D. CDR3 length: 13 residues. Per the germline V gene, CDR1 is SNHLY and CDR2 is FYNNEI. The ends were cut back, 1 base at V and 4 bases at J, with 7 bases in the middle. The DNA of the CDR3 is TGTGCCAGCAGTGAAGAACGAGGCACTGAAGCTTTCTTT. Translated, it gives CASSEERGTEAFF.